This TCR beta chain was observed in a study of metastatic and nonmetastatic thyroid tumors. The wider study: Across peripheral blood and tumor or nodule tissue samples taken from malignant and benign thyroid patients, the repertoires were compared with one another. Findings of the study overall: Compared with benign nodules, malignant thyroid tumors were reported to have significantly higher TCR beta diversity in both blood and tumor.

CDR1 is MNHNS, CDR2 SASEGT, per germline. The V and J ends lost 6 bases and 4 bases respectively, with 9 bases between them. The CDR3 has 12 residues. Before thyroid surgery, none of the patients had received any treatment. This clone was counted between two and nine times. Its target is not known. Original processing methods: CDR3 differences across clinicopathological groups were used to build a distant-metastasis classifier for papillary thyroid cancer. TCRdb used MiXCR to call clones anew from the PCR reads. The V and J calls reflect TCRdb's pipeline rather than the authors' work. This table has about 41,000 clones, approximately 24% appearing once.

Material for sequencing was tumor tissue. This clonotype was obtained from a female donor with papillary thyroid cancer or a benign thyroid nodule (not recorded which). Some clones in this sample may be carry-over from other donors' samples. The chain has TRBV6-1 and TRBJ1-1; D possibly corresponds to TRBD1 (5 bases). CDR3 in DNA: TGTGCCAGCAGAGGGGTCCTCACTGAAGCTTTCTTT. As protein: CASRGVLTEAFF.